One and the same sample provided the 13 T cell receptor beta chains below, sequenced in a study of T cell changes during pregnancy in multiple sclerosis. Repertoires were generated with immunoSEQ multiplex PCR, while TCRdb's copy carries only in-frame clones and drops some. The table has about 42,000 clones, around 80% seen once. The source was CD4+ T cells from peripheral blood mononuclear cells, collected before pregnancy. These receptors all come from a female donor with multiple sclerosis, enrolled in a pregnancy study.

The V and J genes are TRBV2 and TRBJ2-7, with a weak D call TRBD2 (6 bases). CDR1 is SNHLY and CDR2 is FYNNEI in the germline V gene. The CDR3 extends over 14 amino acids. Trimming pared 7 bases from V and 2 bases from J, leaving 15 bases between. The CDR3 sequence is CASTRTTQPYEQYF. As DNA, the CDR3 is TGTGCCAGCACCAGGACTACCCAACCCTACGAGCAGTACTTC. The variable domain in full, completed from reference TRBV2 and TRBJ2-7, reads EPEVTQTPSHQVTQMGQEVILRCVPISNHLYFYWYRQILGQKVEFLVSFYNNEISEKSEIFDDQFSVERPDGSNFTLKIRSTKLEDSAMYFCASTRTTQPYEQYFGPGTRLTVT.

The chain links TRBV30 to TRBJ2-5; D unresolved. There are 12 residues in the CDR3. Trimming cost V 1 base and J 4 bases, with 7 bases left between them. Germline assignment: CDR1 GTSNPN and CDR2 SVGIG (reference sequence). The chain's CDR3 is CAWSGGAETQYF. The DNA for the CDR3 is TGTGCCTGGAGTGGAGGAGCAGAGACCCAGTACTTC.

The genes are TRBV11-2 and TRBJ2-3; 7 nucleotides align to TRBD2. This CDR3 is 12 amino acids long. Germline lookup yields CDR1 SGHAT and CDR2 FQNNGV. The ends lost 6 bases at V and 4 bases at J; junction bases unmatched: 1. The CDR3 is CASSREADTQYF. CDR3 nucleotides: TGTGCCAGCAGTCGGGAGGCAGATACGCAGTATTTT.

The CDR3 region is CASSTGQGAYEQYF. CDR3 sequence (DNA): TGCGCCAGCAGCACTGGACAGGGGGCCTACGAGCAGTACTTC. The genes are TRBV5-1 and TRBJ2-7, with 10 bases that match TRBD1. The CDR3 runs to 14 residues. Trimming cost V 4 bases and J 2 bases; bases outside gene matches: 3. The germline gives CDR1 SGHRS, CDR2 YFSETQ.

The chain carries TRBV6-1 and TRBJ1-2; D remains unclear. CDR3 length: 14 amino acids. CDR1 MNHNS and CDR2 SASEGT come from the germline V gene. V was pared by 2 bases and J by 8 bases, with 15 bases between. CDR3 bases: TGTGCCAGCAGTGAACCCCGGCAACTAAGGGGCTACACCTTC. Protein sequence: CASSEPRQLRGYTF.

This clone has just a few counts. The V call is TRBV29-1, the J call TRBJ1-1; TRBD1 matches 7 bases. CDR1 is SQVTM and CDR2 is ANQGSEA in the germline V gene. The CDR3 runs to 14 residues. J lost 3 bases, V lost 6 bases, and 10 bases had no gene match. CDR3 sequence reads: CSVATTGQDTEAFF. The CDR3 nucleotides are TGCAGCGTAGCTACGACAGGGCAAGACACTGAAGCTTTCTTT.

The V call is TRBV5-1, the J call TRBJ1-1; D perhaps matches TRBD1 (5 bases). V gave up 4 bases and J gave up 7 bases, with 20 bases separating them. The CDR3 contains 15 residues. From germline, CDR1 is SGHRS and CDR2 YFSETQ. The CDR3 region is CASSIFSSRDDEAFF. The CDR3 bases are TGCGCCAGCAGCATCTTCAGCTCCAGGGATGATGAAGCTTTCTTT.

The CDR3 loop is CASSLPGGKSTEAFF. CDR3 DNA sequence: TGTGCCAGCAGCCTACCAGGGGGCAAGAGCACTGAAGCTTTCTTT. The gene calls are TRBV7-3 and TRBJ1-1; TRBD1 matches at 8 bases. Germline V gives CDR1 SGHTA, CDR2 FQGTGA. V dropped 5 bases and J dropped 4; count of bases not matched to a gene: 9. The CDR3 is made up of 15 amino acids.

The V and J genes are TRBV5-1 and TRBJ2-7, with D possibly TRBD2 on 5 matching bases. The CDR3 is made up of 14 amino acids. V was cut by 0 bases and J by 6 bases, with 13 bases left in between. CDR1 SGHRS and CDR2 YFSETQ come from the germline V gene. CDR3 coding DNA: TGCGCCAGCAGCTTGGACGGGGTCCCTGGCGAGCAGTACTTC. Translated, it gives CASSLDGVPGEQYF.

This clone was picked up one time. This sequence joins TRBV7-9 and TRBJ1-1; possible D gene TRBD1, 6 bases. From germline, CDR1 is SEHNR and CDR2 FQNEAQ (reference sequence). Between the trimmed V and J ends, which lost 7 bases and 1 base, there was a span of 10 bases. The CDR3 runs to 13 residues. Here the CDR3 reads CASITTGNTEAFF. CDR3 nucleotides: TGTGCCAGCATAACGACAGGGAACACTGAAGCTTTCTTT.

CDR3 in DNA: TGTGCCAGCAGTCCGGACAGGGGGACCTACAATGAGCAGTTCTTC. This translates into CASSPDRGTYNEQFF. The rearrangement links TRBV6-1 to TRBJ2-1, with 10 bases lining up with TRBD1. CDR1 and CDR2 from the germline V gene are MNHNS and SASEGT. The CDR3 contains 15 residues. Trimming removed 5 bases from V and 2 bases from J; junction bases left unmatched: 3.

The chain links TRBV5-1 to TRBJ2-1, with D hard to call. This CDR3 is 19 amino acids long. The germline V gene encodes CDR1 SGHRS and CDR2 YFSETQ. V shed 0 bases and J shed 0 bases, with 19 bases lying between them. The CDR3 spells CASSLGRGGAFSSYNEQFF. The CDR3, as DNA: TGCGCCAGCAGCTTGGGGCGTGGTGGAGCCTTCAGCTCCTACAATGAGCAGTTCTTC.

The chain recombines TRBV19 with TRBJ2-7; D uncertain. This CDR3 region has 13 residues. Germline V gene data show CDR1 as LNHDA and CDR2 as SQIVND (reference sequence). V shed 5 bases and J shed 1 base, with 9 bases lying between them. CDR3 in DNA: TGTGCCAGTAGTGCTCAGGTATCCTACGAGCAGTACTTC. Its translation: CASSAQVSYEQYF.